This entry concerns a single TCR beta chain. Original processing notes: Amplification of reference gene primers was used by the study to estimate nucleated cell counts. TCRdb's copy holds only in-frame clones and misses some; the assay was immunoSEQ multiplex PCR. D and trimming come from the DNA, and the V and J calls and clone size come from that table. The sample lists around 230,000 clones, around nine tenths occurring once. The germline V gene has CDR1 LNHNV and CDR2 YYDKDF (reference sequence). This CDR3 spans 14 amino acids. The germline V and J ends were trimmed by 5 bases and 6 bases, with 13 bases remaining between them. These data belong to a study of blood T cell repertoires in COVID-19.

The V and J genes are TRBV15 and TRBJ1-4; a possible D gene is TRBD1 (6 bases). The sequenced sample consisted of peripheral blood. The source is a man aged 35 to 55 with acute or convalescent COVID-19. CDR3 sequence: CATSGGGWDEKLFF. CDR3 coding DNA: TGTGCCACCAGCGGGGGCGGCTGGGATGAAAAACTGTTTTTT.